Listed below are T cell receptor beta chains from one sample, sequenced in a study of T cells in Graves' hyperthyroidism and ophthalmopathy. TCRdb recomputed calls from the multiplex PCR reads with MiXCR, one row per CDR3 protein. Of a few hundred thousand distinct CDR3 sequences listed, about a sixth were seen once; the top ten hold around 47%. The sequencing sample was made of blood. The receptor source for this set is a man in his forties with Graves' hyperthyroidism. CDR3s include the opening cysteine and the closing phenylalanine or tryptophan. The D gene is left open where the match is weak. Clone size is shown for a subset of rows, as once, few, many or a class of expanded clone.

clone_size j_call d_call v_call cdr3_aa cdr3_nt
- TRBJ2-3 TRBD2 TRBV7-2 CASSARLTSGGGDTQYF TGTGCCAGCAGCGCGCGCCTCACTAGCGGGGGGGGGGATACGCAGTATTTT
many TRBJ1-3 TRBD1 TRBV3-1 CASSQPWTGWGNTIYF TGTGCCAGCAGCCAACCATGGACAGGGTGGGGAAACACCATATATTTT
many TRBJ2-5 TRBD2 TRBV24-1 CATSAGGKETQYF TGTGCCACCAGCGCCGGGGGGAAAGAGACCCAGTACTTC
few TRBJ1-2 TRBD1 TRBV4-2 CASSRQGFSGYTF TGTGCCAGCAGCCGACAGGGTTTCAGTGGCTACACCTTC
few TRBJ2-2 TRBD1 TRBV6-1 CASGKTGGRELFF TGTGCCAGCGGAAAAACAGGGGGCCGGGAGCTGTTTTTT
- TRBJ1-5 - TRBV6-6 CASSYEPYNQPQHF TGTGCCAGCAGTTACGAACCTTACAATCAGCCCCAGCATTTT
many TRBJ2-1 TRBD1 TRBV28 CASSSTGVGSNEQFF TGTGCCAGCAGTTCGACAGGGGTAGGTTCCAATGAGCAGTTCTTC
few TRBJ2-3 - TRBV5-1 CATARTTSTDTQYF TGCGCCACCGCACGGACAACTAGCACAGATACGCAGTATTTT
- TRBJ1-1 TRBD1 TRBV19 CASSPDRGRRNTEAFF TGTGCCAGTAGTCCCGACAGGGGGAGAAGGAACACTGAAGCTTTCTTT
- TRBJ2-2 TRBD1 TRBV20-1 CSARDTGQMNTGELFF TGCAGTGCTAGAGACACGGGACAGATGAACACCGGGGAGCTGTTTTTT
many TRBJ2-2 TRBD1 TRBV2 CARTDRGNTGELFF TGTGCCAGAACCGACAGGGGAAATACCGGGGAGCTGTTTTTT
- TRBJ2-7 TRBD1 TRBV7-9 CASSPSNRDSPLEQYF TGTGCCAGCAGCCCAAGCAACCGGGACAGCCCTCTCGAGCAGTACTTC
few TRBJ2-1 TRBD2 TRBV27 CASKYVASGGANEQFF TGTGCCAGCAAGTACGTCGCTAGCGGGGGGGCCAATGAGCAGTTCTTC
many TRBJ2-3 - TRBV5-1 CASSSSGLNTDTQYF TGCGCCAGCAGCTCCTCGGGACTTAACACAGATACGCAGTATTTT
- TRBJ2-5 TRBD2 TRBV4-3 CASSQDPSGEGETQYF TGCGCCAGCAGCCAAGACCCTAGCGGGGAGGGAGAGACCCAGTACTTC
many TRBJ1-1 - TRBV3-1 CASSNLAEKNTEAFF TGTGCCAGCAGCAATCTTGCGGAAAAGAACACTGAAGCTTTCTTT
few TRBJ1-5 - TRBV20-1 CSAQLPLSENQPQHF TGCAGTGCACAGCTACCCCTTAGCGAGAATCAGCCCCAGCATTTT
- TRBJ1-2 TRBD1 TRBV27 CASSIRDRGGGYTF TGTGCCAGCAGTATCCGGGACAGGGGCGGTGGCTACACCTTC
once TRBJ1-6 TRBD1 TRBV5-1 CASSSGTGVAPLHF TGCGCCAGCAGCTCTGGGACAGGGGTTGCACCCCTCCACTTT
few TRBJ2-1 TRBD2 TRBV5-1 CASSLTSGGEQFF TGCGCCAGCAGCCTAACTAGCGGCGGTGAGCAGTTCTTC
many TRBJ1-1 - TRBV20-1 CSATDRWGEAFF TGCAGTGCAACGGACCGTTGGGGTGAAGCTTTCTTT
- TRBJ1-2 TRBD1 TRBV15 CATSKGGTGTVGYTF TGTGCCACCAGCAAAGGAGGCACCGGGACAGTTGGCTACACCTTC
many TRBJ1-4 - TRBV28 CASSRGGWDEKLFF TGTGCCAGCAGCCGGGGGGGGTGGGATGAAAAACTGTTTTTT
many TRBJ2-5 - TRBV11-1 CASSLIAGQELETQYF TGTGCCAGCAGCCTAATAGCGGGACAGGAGCTGGAGACCCAGTACTTC